Each of the 29 T cell receptor beta chains below was sequenced from the same sample in a study of OX40 agonist ivuxolimab in advanced cancers. Assay used: immunoSEQ multiplex PCR; TCRdb lists only in-frame clones, some missing. The sample holds roughly 65,000 clones, approximately 89% seen once. Source: CD4+ or CD8+ T cells sorted from blood, taken in a trial of the OX40 agonist ivuxolimab. The receptors here all came from an adult with an advanced solid tumor such as melanoma, head and neck, liver or kidney cancer.

The chain's CDR3 is CASSMVGTGRTGELFF. The CDR3 bases are TGTGCCAGTAGTATGGTTGGGACAGGGAGGACCGGGGAGCTGTTTTTT. The V call is TRBV19, the J call TRBJ2-2; 9 bases match TRBD1. This CDR3 region has 16 residues. J lost 5 bases, V lost 3 bases, and 7 bases had no gene match. From germline, CDR1 is LNHDA and CDR2 SQIVND (reference sequence).

V is TRBV7-3 and J is TRBJ1-1, with TRBD1 as a possible D gene (5 bases). The CDR3 has 15 residues. Germline CDR1 SGHTA, CDR2 FQGTGA. V lost 5 bases and J lost 0, with 13 bases in between. Written as DNA, the CDR3 is TGTGCCAGCAGCCAGACCTCAGGGATGAACACTGAAGCTTTCTTT. Its translation: CASSQTSGMNTEAFF.

The V gene is TRBV6-1, the J gene TRBJ2-7; 13 bases fit TRBD2. Trimming cost V 6 bases and J 3 bases; bases outside gene matches: 5. Germline V gene lookup returns CDR1 MNHNS and CDR2 SASEGT. The length of the CDR3 is 15 residues. CDR3 bases: TGTGCCAGCAGACTAGCGGGAGGGCTGGGCTACGAGCAGTACTTC. This encodes CASRLAGGLGYEQYF.

The rearrangement joins TRBV28 to TRBJ1-4; possibly TRBD1 for D (5 bases). Trimming removed 7 bases at V and 2 bases at J, with 17 bases between. Germline loops: CDR1 MDHEN, CDR2 SYDVKM. CDR3 length equals 16 residues. The CDR3: CASNPYIGATNEKLFF. CDR3 DNA: TGTGCCAGCAACCCTTATATTGGGGCGACTAATGAAAAACTGTTTTTT.

The rearrangement joins TRBV5-1 to TRBJ2-5; 7 nucleotides line up with TRBD2. Germline values: CDR1 SGHRS, CDR2 YFSETQ. This CDR3 is 15 amino acids long. V gave up 0 bases and J gave up 5 bases; unmatched junction bases: 7. CDR3 DNA: TGCGCCAGCAGCTTGGGTCCGGCGGGAGTGGAGACCCAGTACTTC. Encoded protein: CASSLGPAGVETQYF.

The chain has TRBV5-1 and TRBJ2-7, with TRBD1 matching 7 bases. The trim removed 6 bases at V and 3 bases at J, leaving 9 bases unmatched. CDR3 length equals 14 residues. Looked up from germline, CDR1 is SGHRS and CDR2 is YFSETQ. The CDR3 coding sequence is TGCGCCAGCACCGTGGACAGGTCCCTCTACGAGCAGTACTTC. This encodes CASTVDRSLYEQYF.

The chain is built from TRBV10-3 and TRBJ1-2; possible D gene TRBD1, 6 bases. The ends were cut back, 3 bases at V and 2 bases at J, with 13 bases in the middle. The CDR3 contains 15 residues. Germline CDR1 and CDR2: ENHRY and SYGVKD. CDR3 amino acids: CAISDRGGENYGYTF. DNA for the CDR3: TGTGCCATCAGTGACCGGGGGGGCGAGAACTATGGCTACACCTTC.

V and J are TRBV7-3 and TRBJ2-6; D perhaps matches TRBD1 (5 bases). CDR3 length: 14 amino acids. Trimming shortened V by 5 bases and J by 2 bases, and 7 bases separated the two germline ends. Germline loops: CDR1 SGHTA, CDR2 FQGTGA. The CDR3 bases are TGTGCCAGCAGCAAACAGGCTGGGGCCAACGTCCTGACTTTC. Its protein is CASSKQAGANVLTF.

The chain couples TRBV5-1 to TRBJ2-2, with 8 bases lining up with TRBD1. This CDR3 contains 15 residues. J gave up 6 bases and V 0 bases, and 4 bases lay outside the gene matches. Germline values: CDR1 SGHRS, CDR2 YFSETQ. The CDR3 DNA reads as TGCGCCAGCAGCTTGGCCCCGACAGGGGCCGGGGAGCTGTTTTTT. As protein: CASSLAPTGAGELFF. Looking up the rest from reference TRBV5-1 and TRBJ2-2 gives the full variable domain: KAGVTQTPRYLIKTRGQQVTLSCSPISGHRSVSWYQQTPGQGLQFLFEYFSETQRNKGNFPGRFSGRQFSNSRSEMNVSTLELGDSALYLCASSLAPTGAGELFFGEGSRLTVL.

This rearrangement joins TRBV10-3 to TRBJ1-5; TRBD1 matches at 7 bases. After removal of 10 bases from V and 2 bases from J, the junction contained 8 bases not matched to a gene. There are 14 residues in the CDR3. CDR1 is ENHRY and CDR2 is SYGVKD in the germline V gene. The CDR3 nucleotides are TGTGCCACCAAACAGGGGTTGGGCAATCAGCCCCAGCATTTT. This encodes CATKQGLGNQPQHF.

The chain combines TRBV11-2 with TRBJ2-6, with 9 bases aligning to TRBD1. Germline CDR1 is SGHAT and CDR2 is FQNNGV. J gave up 2 bases and V 5 bases, and 10 bases lay outside the gene matches. The CDR3 loop spans 18 amino acids. The CDR3 nucleotides read TGTGCCAGCAGCCCGCGGGACAGGGCGCCGCCTGGGGCCAACGTCCTGACTTTC. This encodes CASSPRDRAPPGANVLTF. The full variable domain, in which reference TRBV11-2 and TRBJ2-6 provide the parts outside the CDR3, is EAGVAQSPRYKIIEKRQSVAFWCNPISGHATLYWYQQILGQGPKLLIQFQNNGVVDDSQLPKDRFSAERLKGVDSTLKIQPAKLEDSAVYLCASSPRDRAPPGANVLTFGAGSRLTVL.

J is TRBJ1-1 and V is TRBV7-9; tentatively, D is TRBD1 (6 bases). Germline V gene sequence: CDR1 SEHNR, CDR2 FQNEAQ (reference sequence). The CDR3 runs 15 residues. The V end lost 1 base, the J end lost 4 bases, and 13 bases lay between the germline ends. The CDR3 region has the DNA TGTGCCAGCAGCTTAGAGTCTCAGGGGAGCACTGAAGCTTTCTTT. It encodes CASSLESQGSTEAFF.

The chain joins TRBV6-5 to TRBJ2-2; D gene ambiguous. The V end lost 5 bases, the J end lost 6 bases, and 16 bases lay between the germline ends. The CDR3 length is 15 residues. Germline V CDR1 and CDR2: MNHEY, SVGAGI. As DNA, the CDR3 is TGTGCCAGCAGTGCATCCTCCAAGCTACCCGGGGAGCTGTTTTTT. Protein sequence: CASSASSKLPGELFF.

The rearrangement joins TRBV7-3 to TRBJ2-5, with 13 bases identical to TRBD2. Germline V lookup: CDR1 SGHTA, CDR2 FQGTGA. V shed 5 bases, J shed 5 bases, and the junction held 5 bases outside the gene matches. The CDR3 contains 15 residues. CDR3 DNA: TGTGCCAGCAGCATAGGACTAGCGGGAGTGGAGACCCAGTACTTC. As protein: CASSIGLAGVETQYF.

The gene calls are TRBV5-4 and TRBJ2-1; no clear D. The CDR3 totals 15 residues. Deletions cut 6 bases from V and 9 bases from J, with 22 bases between. CDR1 SGHNT and CDR2 YYREEE come from the germline V gene (reference sequence). The CDR3 nucleotides are TGTGCCAGCACCCCATTTGTAACTACGAAGGGTGAGCAGTTCTTC. Amino acids: CASTPFVTTKGEQFF. The entire variable domain, with the rest obtained from reference TRBV5-4 and TRBJ2-1, is as follows: ETGVTQSPTHLIKTRGQQVTLRCSSQSGHNTVSWYQQALGQGPQFIFQYYREEENGRGNFPPRFSGLQFPNYSSELNVNALELDDSALYLCASTPFVTTKGEQFFGPGTRLTVL.

The V gene is TRBV10-3, the J gene TRBJ1-1; D gene ambiguous. From germline, CDR1 is ENHRY and CDR2 SYGVKD. V lost 4 bases to trimming and J lost 1 base, with 10 bases between them. The CDR3 sequence is 14 residues long. The CDR3 DNA reads as TGTGCCATCAGTGGTTTAGGCAGGAACACTGAAGCTTTCTTT. Translated: CAISGLGRNTEAFF.

The CDR3 region is CASSLGTGNSNQPQHF. In DNA, the CDR3 is TGCGCCAGCAGCTTGGGGACGGGCAATAGCAATCAGCCCCAGCATTTT. The chain has TRBV5-1 and TRBJ1-5; D gene unclear. Germline V lookup: CDR1 SGHRS, CDR2 YFSETQ. Trimming took 0 bases from V and 0 from J, leaving 10 bases between them. The CDR3 extends over 16 amino acids. Combining the CDR3 with reference TRBV5-1 and TRBJ1-5 gives the whole variable domain KAGVTQTPRYLIKTRGQQVTLSCSPISGHRSVSWYQQTPGQGLQFLFEYFSETQRNKGNFPGRFSGRQFSNSRSEMNVSTLELGDSALYLCASSLGTGNSNQPQHFGDGTRLSIL.

The chain recombines TRBV5-6 with TRBJ1-2; D is unresolved. The V gene's germline CDR1 is SGHDT and CDR2 YYEEEE. V was pared by 2 bases and J by 6 bases, with 11 bases between. This CDR3 is 13 amino acids long. The CDR3 loop is CASSFGRRDGYTF. Written as DNA, the CDR3 is TGTGCCAGCAGCTTTGGCAGAAGGGATGGCTACACCTTC.

V is TRBV9 and J is TRBJ2-2, with a possible D match to TRBD1 (6 bases). Germline CDR1 and CDR2: SGDLS and YYNGEE. V dropped 1 base and J dropped 0 bases, with 10 bases sitting between them. The CDR3 loop spans 16 amino acids. The CDR3 sequence is CASSVMGAPNTGELFF. The CDR3 DNA reads as TGTGCCAGCAGCGTAATGGGGGCGCCGAACACCGGGGAGCTGTTTTTT.

The chain carries TRBV6-1 and TRBJ1-4; no clear D. The V gene's germline CDR1 is MNHNS and CDR2 SASEGT. With 5 bases removed from V and 0 bases from J, the gap between germline ends came to 10 bases. The CDR3 has 15 amino acids. The CDR3 is CASSPSGTTNEKLFF. Here the CDR3 DNA reads TGTGCCAGCAGTCCCTCCGGAACAACTAATGAAAAACTGTTTTTT.

This rearrangement joins TRBV19 to TRBJ1-2; weak D call: TRBD1 (5 bases). The length of the CDR3 is 15 residues. The V gene lost 5 bases and the J gene lost 3 bases, with 16 bases spanning the gap. Per germline, CDR1 LNHDA and CDR2 SQIVND (reference sequence). The CDR3 nucleotides are TGTGCCAGTAGTGCGGCGGGGCGCCTAGACTATGGCTACACCTTC. As protein: CASSAAGRLDYGYTF.

CDR3 in amino acids: CASKMEGMDTEAFF. As DNA, the CDR3 is TGTGCCAGTAAAATGGAGGGGATGGACACTGAAGCTTTCTTT. The gene calls are TRBV19 and TRBJ1-1; possibly TRBD1 for D (5 bases). V dropped 7 bases and J dropped 3 bases, with 15 bases sitting between them. Germline CDR1 LNHDA, CDR2 SQIVND (reference sequence). There are 14 residues in the CDR3.

The chain joins TRBV29-1 to TRBJ2-3, with D tentatively TRBD1 or TRBD2 (5 bases each). CDR1 and CDR2 from the germline V gene are SQVTM and ANQGSEA. The CDR3 extends over 13 amino acids. Trimming pared 6 bases from V and 8 bases from J, leaving 18 bases between. This chain's CDR3 is CSVRDAWLGTQYF. CDR3 in DNA: TGCAGCGTCAGGGACGCCTGGCTTGGTACGCAGTATTTT.

This rearrangement joins TRBV6-7 to TRBJ2-5, with D perhaps assigned TRBD1 or TRBD2 (5 bases each). TRBV6-7 is an open reading frame whose function is uncertain. CDR3 size: 13 residues. V lost 8 bases and J lost 1, with 11 bases in between. The CDR3, as DNA: TGTGCCAGCCTCCGAGGGACCCAAGAGACCCAGTACTTC. Protein sequence: CASLRGTQETQYF.

At least ten counts were recorded for this clone. The CDR3 bases are TGTGCCAGTAGTTGGGGACTAGCGGGATCCGAGCAGTACTTC. Translating gives CASSWGLAGSEQYF. The chain is built from TRBV19 and TRBJ2-7, with 13 nucleotides matching TRBD2. The germline V gene has CDR1 LNHDA and CDR2 SQIVND (reference sequence). The junction had 4 bases not matched to a gene; V was cut back by 5 bases and J by 6 bases. This CDR3 has 14 amino acids.

This sequence joins TRBV28 and TRBJ2-5; no definite D call. Gene TRBJ2-7 matches the end of the DNA better, so the J call may be wrong. CDR3 length equals 13 residues. Germline CDR1 and CDR2: MDHEN and SYDVKM. The DNA for the CDR3 is TGTGCCAGCAGACAAAAGATTCCCTACGAGCAGTACTTC. This encodes CASRQKIPYEQYF.

V is TRBV5-1 and J is TRBJ2-2; 8 nucleotides match TRBD1. V shed 0 bases, J shed 1 base, and the junction held 5 bases outside the gene matches. The CDR3 is 17 residues long. From germline, CDR1 is SGHRS and CDR2 YFSETQ. For the CDR3, the DNA is TGCGCCAGCAGCTTGGTCCGGGGGACAGGGAACACCGGGGAGCTGTTTTTT. Its protein product is CASSLVRGTGNTGELFF.

The gene calls are TRBV2 and TRBJ2-5; TRBD1 aligns across 12 bases. Per germline, CDR1 SNHLY and CDR2 FYNNEI. The V segment lost 10 bases and the J segment 3 bases; nucleotides outside the gene matches: 6. This CDR3 spans 14 amino acids. CDR3 sequence: CATLGQGAEETQYF. Written as DNA, the CDR3 is TGTGCCACACTGGGACAGGGGGCGGAAGAGACCCAGTACTTC. The full variable domain, its missing parts supplied by reference TRBV2 and TRBJ2-5, is EPEVTQTPSHQVTQMGQEVILRCVPISNHLYFYWYRQILGQKVEFLVSFYNNEISEKSEIFDDQFSVERPDGSNFTLKIRSTKLEDSAMYFCATLGQGAEETQYFGPGTRLLVL.

The V gene is TRBV5-6, the J gene TRBJ2-2; no reliable D call. The CDR3 totals 13 residues. Germline V gives CDR1 SGHDT, CDR2 YYEEEE. The V and J ends lost 1 base and 6 bases respectively, with 7 bases between them. The CDR3 nucleotides read TGTGCCAGCAGCTTGAGCAGACCCGGGGAGCTGTTTTTT. It yields the protein CASSLSRPGELFF.